These 5 T cell receptor beta chains were all obtained from the same sample, sequenced in a study of monozygotic twins with inflammatory bowel disease. TCRdb reprocessed the 5' RACE reads; each CDR3 protein has one entry and no DNA is given. This sample's clone table lists over 150,000 distinct CDR3 sequences. Sequencing used blood. The origin of the receptors is a human donor with ulcerative colitis or Crohn's disease, or a healthy co-twin of an affected twin (not recorded which).

V gene TRBV20-1 combines with J gene TRBJ2-3; the TCRdb call, TRBD1, lacks DNA for checking. This CDR3 is built from 14 residues. Per germline, CDR1 DFQATT and CDR2 SNEGSKA (reference sequence). CDR3 sequence reads: CSASTGTGTDTQYF.

The chain joins TRBV4-2 to TRBJ1-6; TCRdb designates TRBD1, a call that cannot be tested without DNA. Germline V CDR1 and CDR2: LGHNA, YNFKEQ. The CDR3 runs to 13 residues. CDR3 in amino acids: CASSPPGGSPLHF.

This chain joins TRBV5-1 and TRBJ1-1; TCRdb picks TRBD1, but there is no DNA to check that call. Per germline, CDR1 SGHRS and CDR2 YFSETQ. CDR3 size: 15 residues. The CDR3 sequence is CASSDGTVMNTEAFF.

The rearrangement uses TRBV30 and TRBJ2-7; TCRdb's D gene call, TRBD2, goes unchecked for lack of DNA. This CDR3 contains 13 residues. The germline CDR1 and CDR2 sequences are GTSNPN and SVGIG (reference sequence). CDR3 loop: CAWSGRPSYEQYF. The full variable domain, rest sourced from reference TRBV30 and TRBJ2-7, is SQTIHQWPATLVQPVGSPLSLECTVEGTSNPNLYWYRQAAGRGLQLLFYSVGIGQISSEVPQNLSASRPQDRQFILSSKKLLLSDSGFYLCAWSGRPSYEQYFGPGTRLTVT.

V is TRBV3-1 and J is TRBJ2-2; the TCRdb D gene call, TRBD2, has no DNA to confirm it. Germline loops: CDR1 LGHDT, CDR2 YNNKEL (reference sequence). The CDR3 consists of 16 residues. CDR3 loop: CASSQDPSGGAGELFF.